This TCR beta chain was retrieved from a study of cytomegalovirus exposure and HLA in healthy donors. The PCR ran on 60 Vbeta and 13 Jbeta primers. The data were produced by immunoSEQ multiplex PCR, yet TCRdb's version contains in-frame clones alone and is incomplete. This sample has about 180,000 clones, with 70% to 80% found just once. V dropped 9 bases and J dropped 4; count of bases not matched to a gene: 7. Germline lookup yields CDR1 LNHDA and CDR2 SQIVND (reference sequence). The length of the CDR3 is 13 residues. The clonotype comes from a man aged 60 to 75 in good health and CMV-seronegative. Sample: PBMCs. The chain carries TRBV19 and TRBJ2-5; TRBD2 agrees at 8 bases. The CDR3 protein is CASGTSRLETQYF. The CDR3 DNA sequence: TGTGCCAGCGGGACTAGTCGGTTAGAGACCCAGTACTTC.